This is a list of T cell receptor beta chains from one sample in a study of metastatic and nonmetastatic thyroid tumors. TCRdb redid the clone calls on the PCR reads using MiXCR. The repertoire consists of about 20,000 clones, with 12% occurring once and the leading ten covering roughly 6.2%. The specimen sequenced was blood. The receptors shown here come from a male donor with papillary thyroid cancer or a benign thyroid nodule (not recorded which). Some clones in this sample may be carry-over from other donors' samples. Both conserved end residues are part of each CDR3. The D gene is left open where the match is weak.

v_call d_call cdr3_aa
TRBV5-1 NA CASSPLTGAQETQYF
TRBV28 TRBD2 CASSLGGGGSYEQYF
TRBV6-1 NA CASRPNQNTEAFF
TRBV12-3/TRBV12-4 NA CASSWGVEAFF
TRBV28 NA CASSLRRVEAFF
TRBV5-5 NA CASSLGGGVAGTEAFF
TRBV28 NA CASSLQGAYGYTF
TRBV11-2 TRBD1 CASSYLGTGDHNEQFF
TRBV5-1 NA CASSPETTTSAEAFF
TRBV9 NA CASSVGTEGWEQYF
TRBV19 TRBD1 CASSTRDRGSNQPQHF
TRBV19 TRBD1 CASRQGASTGELFF
TRBV9 TRBD1 CASSVEGQDNSNQPQHF
TRBV6-1 NA CASSEIGGYPEAQHF
TRBV2 NA CASSREGVGTGELFF
TRBV6-1 NA CASSPQGLNTENFF
TRBV27 NA CASSLMGDPYVQYF
TRBV5-4 TRBD1 CASSLEIDRGRGTQYF
TRBV5-4 NA CASSFYSGLSTDTQYF
TRBV27 TRBD1 CASSFLDRANEQFF
TRBV9 TRBD2 CASSVTSGRDTQYF
TRBV4-1 NA CASGVGFSEQFF
TRBV12-3/TRBV12-4 NA CATSKYPPDEQFF
TRBV25-1 TRBD1 CASSASGTGVSNEQFF
TRBV3-1 NA CASSRDFPTGELFF
TRBV7-2 NA CASQGGMGVTQYF
TRBV27 TRBD2 CASSLAGGRTQYF
TRBV12-3/TRBV12-4 TRBD1 CASNDRVSSYNEQFF
TRBV28 NA CASRLPFVGALKPEAFF
TRBV4-1 TRBD2 CASSQDPGSGNEQFF
TRBV20-1 NA CSARDQGTAPYEQYF
TRBV6-1 NA CASSEHTDTQYF
TRBV11-2 NA CASSLDLGVETQYF
TRBV19 NA CASSIAGVAETQYF
TRBV12-3/TRBV12-4 TRBD2 CASQTSGTHNEQFF
TRBV9 NA CASSVVTVSTDTQYF
TRBV6-1 NA CASSKAAGEQYF
TRBV7-1 NA CASSSVSVDAPAANTGELFF
TRBV5-1 NA CASTDTENYEQYF
TRBV28 TRBD2 CASTLREGQETQYF
TRBV7-9 NA CASSLRAVDIQYF
TRBV15 TRBD2 CATSWRGDTGELFF
TRBV3-1 TRBD1 CASSRGQGRTDTQYF
TRBV27 TRBD2 CASSRTPTSGTGEQFF
TRBV6-4 NA CASSEGGETDTQYF
TRBV12-3/TRBV12-4 TRBD2 CASSLGGLAEDTQYF
TRBV6-1 TRBD1 CASRPSGTEDYGYTF
TRBV20-1 NA CSASDGSPLHF
TRBV7-3 TRBD1 CASSLSGTGGPTGELFF
TRBV13 NA CASSFGGRGGANVLTF
TRBV28 TRBD1 CASGDRGLGDTEAFF
TRBV27 NA CASSFLALRLGDNEQFF
TRBV28 TRBD1 CASSRTPGQGSGYTF
TRBV2 TRBD1 CASRGQFGQGSNQPQHF
TRBV18 NA CASSPAFSHRTNNSPLHF
TRBV20-1 NA CSARAGGGQPQHF
TRBV24-1 NA CATSDLPLTAGTNIGELFF